The entry below describes one T cell receptor beta chain. The CDR3 totals 12 residues. V was clipped by 4 bases and J by 7 bases, with 10 bases between them. TCRdb re-derived calls from the RT-PCR reads in MiXCR, one entry per CDR3 protein. The sample holds 590,000 or so distinct CDR3 sequences, 13% to 15% seen once. The sample comes from a study of response to subunit inactivated influenza vaccine. The clonotype was recovered from a man aged 50 or older who received an inactivated influenza vaccine. The sample was PBMCs from blood, taken approximately 15 days before vaccination. The chain has TRBV12-3 or TRBV12-4 and TRBJ1-1; D possibly corresponds to TRBD1 (5 bases). The CDR3 nucleotides are TGTGCCAGCAGTTCCGGGACCTTTGAAGCTTTCTTT. Protein sequence: CASSSGTFEAFF.